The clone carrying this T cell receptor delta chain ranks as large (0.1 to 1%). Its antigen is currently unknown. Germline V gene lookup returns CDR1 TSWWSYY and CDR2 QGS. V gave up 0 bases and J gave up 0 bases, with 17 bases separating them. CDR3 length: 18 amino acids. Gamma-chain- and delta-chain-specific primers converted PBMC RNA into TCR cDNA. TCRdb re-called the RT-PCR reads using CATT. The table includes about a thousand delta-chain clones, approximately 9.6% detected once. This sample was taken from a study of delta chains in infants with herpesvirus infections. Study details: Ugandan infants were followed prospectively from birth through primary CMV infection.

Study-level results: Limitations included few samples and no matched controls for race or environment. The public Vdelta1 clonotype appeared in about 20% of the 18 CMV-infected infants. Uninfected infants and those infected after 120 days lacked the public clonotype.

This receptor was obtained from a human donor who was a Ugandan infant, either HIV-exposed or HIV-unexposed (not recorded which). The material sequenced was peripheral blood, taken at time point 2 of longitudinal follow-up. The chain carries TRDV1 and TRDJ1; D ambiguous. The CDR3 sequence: CALGELGRFWLYTDKLIF. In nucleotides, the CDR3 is TGTGCTCTTGGGGAACTTGGCCGTTTCTGGTTATACACCGATAAACTCATCTTT.